This T cell receptor beta chain was captured in a study of identical twins. Per the germline V gene, CDR1 is MNHEY and CDR2 is SVGEGT. The CDR3 sequence is 14 residues long. V trimming: 2 bases; J trimming: 4 bases; junction bases outside the gene matches: 5. Among all donors, each was a healthy Caucasian. Template switching added a universal primer binding site, and final cDNA carried unique molecular identifiers. MiXCR, run by TCRdb on the 5' RACE reads, gives a single entry per CDR3 protein. Altogether about 570,000 distinct CDR3 sequences are present, around a tenth being singletons, with the ten largest covering roughly 3%. Overall study results and limits: Out-of-frame alpha sequences common to twins exhibited a surplus of low generation probability.

Comment on this clonotype: Antigen: not known.

The sample also formed part of further work on yellow fever vaccine responses in identical twins. That study adds: Reported findings indicate that twins' vaccine T cell responses seemed partially convergent, partially personalized.

This chain uses TRBV6-2 or TRBV6-3 with TRBJ2-7; 7 nucleotides match TRBD1. This TCR was recovered from a woman aged 18-30 years in good health. Sequenced material: PBMCs. In DNA, the CDR3 is TGTGCCAGCAGTTACCGAGGACAGGATTACGAGCAGTACTTC. Its translation: CASSYRGQDYEQYF.